A selection of T cell receptor beta chains follows, all from one sample in a study of neoadjuvant anti-PD-1 for oral cavity cancer. This table comes from immunoSEQ multiplex PCR, and its TCRdb copy is limited to in-frame clones, with some not included. The table has thousands of clones, 75% to 85% seen once. Sequencing was performed on PBMCs, taken after nivolumab (anti-PD-1) treatment. The receptor set was obtained from a person aged 40-85 years with oral cavity squamous cell carcinoma. CDR3s include the opening cysteine and the closing phenylalanine or tryptophan. The order of the fields is D gene, clone size, V gene, J gene, CDR3 length, CDR3 protein, CDR3 DNA. A D gene is named only where the DNA matches it firmly. Clone size is not always given. Where it is, it says once, few, many or a class for expanded clones.

d_gene: TRBD1
abundance: -
v_gene: TRBV7-2
j_gene: TRBJ1-6
len: 15
CDR3aa: CASSVRQGGNSPLHF
CDR3nt: TGTGCCAGCAGCGTAAGACAGGGTGGCAATTCACCCCTCCACTTT

d_gene: TRBD1
abundance: -
v_gene: TRBV7-9
j_gene: TRBJ1-4
len: 14
CDR3aa: CASSSDRGGEKLFF
CDR3nt: TGTGCCAGCAGCTCCGACAGGGGGGGAGAAAAACTGTTTTTT

d_gene: -
abundance: -
v_gene: TRBV5-6
j_gene: TRBJ1-2
len: 14
CDR3aa: CASSPDQYFRRYTF
CDR3nt: TGTGCCAGCAGCCCCGACCAGTACTTCAGACGCTACACCTTC

d_gene: TRBD2
abundance: few
v_gene: TRBV30
j_gene: TRBJ2-3
len: 14
CDR3aa: CAWSSGTFADTQYF
CDR3nt: TGTGCCTGGAGTAGCGGGACTTTCGCAGATACGCAGTATTTT

d_gene: -
abundance: -
v_gene: TRBV7-8
j_gene: TRBJ2-1
len: 14
CDR3aa: CASSLKARLNEQFF
CDR3nt: TGTGCCAGCAGCTTAAAGGCGCGGTTGAATGAGCAGTTCTTC

d_gene: -
abundance: -
v_gene: TRBV6-6
j_gene: TRBJ2-7
len: 14
CDR3aa: CASTSGWEAYEQYF
CDR3nt: TGTGCCAGCACTTCCGGCTGGGAGGCCTACGAGCAGTACTTC

d_gene: TRBD1
abundance: few
v_gene: TRBV5-5
j_gene: TRBJ2-2
len: 17
CDR3aa: CASSLGGTGLNTGELFF
CDR3nt: TGTGCCAGCAGCTTGGGTGGGACAGGGTTGAACACCGGGGAGCTGTTTTTT

d_gene: TRBD1
abundance: -
v_gene: TRBV6-1
j_gene: TRBJ1-1
len: 13
CDR3aa: CASSEGPDRGAFF
CDR3nt: TGTGCCAGCAGTGAAGGGCCCGACAGGGGAGCTTTCTTT

d_gene: -
abundance: -
v_gene: TRBV7-8
j_gene: TRBJ1-1
len: 13
CDR3aa: CASSLGMNTEAFF
CDR3nt: TGTGCCAGCAGCTTAGGAATGAACACTGAAGCTTTCTTT

d_gene: -
abundance: -
v_gene: TRBV10-2
j_gene: TRBJ2-2
len: 16
CDR3aa: CASFRVGGLGTGELFF
CDR3nt: TGCGCCAGCTTCCGGGTTGGGGGTTTGGGCACCGGGGAGCTGTTTTTT

d_gene: -
abundance: -
v_gene: TRBV30
j_gene: TRBJ1-2
len: 14
CDR3aa: CAWREQGFGVGYTF
CDR3nt: TGTGCCTGGCGGGAACAGGGCTTTGGAGTTGGCTACACCTTC

d_gene: TRBD1
abundance: once
v_gene: TRBV27
j_gene: TRBJ1-5
len: 13
CDR3aa: CASSGRGDQPQHF
CDR3nt: TGTGCCAGCAGCGGCAGGGGGGATCAGCCCCAGCATTTT

d_gene: -
abundance: -
v_gene: TRBV7-3
j_gene: TRBJ1-1
len: 14
CDR3aa: CASSLGGPGTEAFF
CDR3nt: TGTGCCAGCAGCTTAGGAGGCCCCGGGACTGAAGCTTTCTTT

d_gene: TRBD2
abundance: -
v_gene: TRBV27
j_gene: TRBJ2-1
len: 18
CDR3aa: CASSLLLLTSGEYYEQFF
CDR3nt: TGTGCCAGCAGTTTACTCCTCTTGACTAGCGGGGAGTATTATGAGCAGTTCTTC

d_gene: -
abundance: -
v_gene: TRBV13
j_gene: TRBJ2-7
len: 17
CDR3aa: CASSSRRGRGNVYEQYF
CDR3nt: TGTGCCAGCAGCTCCCGTCGAGGCAGGGGAAATGTCTACGAGCAGTACTTC

d_gene: -
abundance: -
v_gene: TRBV4-2
j_gene: TRBJ1-5
len: 15
CDR3aa: CASSQDLGGGQPQHF
CDR3nt: TGTGCCAGCAGCCAAGATTTAGGTGGGGGTCAGCCCCAGCATTTT

d_gene: TRBD2
abundance: once
v_gene: TRBV28
j_gene: TRBJ2-5
len: 15
CDR3aa: CASSLTGGGAETQYF
CDR3nt: TGTGCCAGCAGTTTAACGGGGGGTGGGGCGGAGACCCAGTACTTC

d_gene: TRBD2
abundance: -
v_gene: TRBV7-2
j_gene: TRBJ2-3
len: 14
CDR3aa: CASSLGGVADTQYF
CDR3nt: TGTGCCAGCAGCTTGGGGGGGGTTGCGGATACGCAGTATTTT

d_gene: -
abundance: -
v_gene: TRBV5-6
j_gene: TRBJ1-2
len: 16
CDR3aa: CASSLPYPGRDYGYTF
CDR3nt: TGTGCCAGCAGCTTGCCCTACCCAGGCAGAGACTATGGCTACACCTTC

d_gene: TRBD1
abundance: -
v_gene: TRBV5-6
j_gene: TRBJ2-3
len: 15
CDR3aa: CASSRRTGFEDTQYF
CDR3nt: TGTGCCAGCAGCCGGAGGACAGGGTTCGAAGATACGCAGTATTTT

d_gene: -
abundance: -
v_gene: TRBV15
j_gene: TRBJ2-1
len: 14
CDR3aa: CATSREYGRNEQFF
CDR3nt: TGTGCCACCAGCAGAGAATACGGGCGGAATGAGCAGTTCTTC

d_gene: TRBD1
abundance: -
v_gene: TRBV19
j_gene: TRBJ1-1
len: 14
CDR3aa: CASMGTGGYTEAFF
CDR3nt: TGTGCCAGTATGGGGACAGGGGGCTACACTGAAGCTTTCTTT

d_gene: -
abundance: -
v_gene: TRBV28
j_gene: TRBJ2-5
len: 16
CDR3aa: CASSLFGTVLQETQYF
CDR3nt: TGTGCCAGCAGTTTATTCGGGACGGTACTCCAAGAGACCCAGTACTTC

d_gene: TRBD1
abundance: -
v_gene: TRBV5-1
j_gene: TRBJ1-2
len: 17
CDR3aa: CASSLALAGGSGYGYTF
CDR3nt: TGCGCCAGCAGCTTGGCCTTAGCAGGGGGCTCGGGCTATGGCTACACCTTC

d_gene: TRBD2
abundance: -
v_gene: TRBV29-1
j_gene: TRBJ2-1
len: 13
CDR3aa: CSGRTGGYNEQFF
CDR3nt: TGCAGCGGGCGGACGGGAGGGTACAATGAGCAGTTCTTC